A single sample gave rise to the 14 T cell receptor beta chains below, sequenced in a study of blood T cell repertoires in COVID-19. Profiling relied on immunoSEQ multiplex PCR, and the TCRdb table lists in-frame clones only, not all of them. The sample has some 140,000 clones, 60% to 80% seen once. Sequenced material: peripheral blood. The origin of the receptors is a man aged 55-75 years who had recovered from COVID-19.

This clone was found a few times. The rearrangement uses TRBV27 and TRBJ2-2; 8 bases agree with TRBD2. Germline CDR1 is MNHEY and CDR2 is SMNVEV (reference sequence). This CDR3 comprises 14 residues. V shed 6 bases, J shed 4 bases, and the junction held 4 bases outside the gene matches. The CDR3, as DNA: TGTGCCAGCAGGGCGGGAGGAGTCACCGGGGAGCTGTTTTTT. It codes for CASRAGGVTGELFF.

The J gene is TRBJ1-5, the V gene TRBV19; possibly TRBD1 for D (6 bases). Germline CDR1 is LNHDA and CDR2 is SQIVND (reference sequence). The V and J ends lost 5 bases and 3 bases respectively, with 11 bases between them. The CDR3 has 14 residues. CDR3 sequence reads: CASSQQGNNQPQHF. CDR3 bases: TGTGCCAGTAGTCAACAGGGTAACAATCAGCCCCAGCATTTT.

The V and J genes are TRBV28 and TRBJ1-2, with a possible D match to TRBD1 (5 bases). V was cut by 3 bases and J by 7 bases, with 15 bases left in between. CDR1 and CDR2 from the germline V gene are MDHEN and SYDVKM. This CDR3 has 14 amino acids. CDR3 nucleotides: TGTGCCAGCAGTTTGCACACATCAGGGTTTGGCTACACCTTC. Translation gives CASSLHTSGFGYTF.

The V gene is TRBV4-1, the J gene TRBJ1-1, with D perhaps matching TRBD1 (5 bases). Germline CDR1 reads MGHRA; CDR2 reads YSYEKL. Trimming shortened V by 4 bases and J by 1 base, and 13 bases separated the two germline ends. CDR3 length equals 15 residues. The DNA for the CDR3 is TGCGCCAGCAGCCTTTTGAGGGGAGGGAACACTGAAGCTTTCTTT. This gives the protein CASSLLRGGNTEAFF.

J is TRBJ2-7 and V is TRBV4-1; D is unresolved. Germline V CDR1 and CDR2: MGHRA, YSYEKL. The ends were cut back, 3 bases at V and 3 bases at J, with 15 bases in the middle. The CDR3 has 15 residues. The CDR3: CASSHQISPIYEQYF. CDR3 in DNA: TGCGCCAGCAGCCATCAAATATCCCCTATCTACGAGCAGTACTTC.

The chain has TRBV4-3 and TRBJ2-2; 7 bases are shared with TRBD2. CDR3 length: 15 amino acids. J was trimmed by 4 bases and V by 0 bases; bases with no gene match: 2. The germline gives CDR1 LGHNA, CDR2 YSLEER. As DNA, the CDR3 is TGCGCCAGCAGCCAAGAAAGACTAGCCACCGGGGAGCTGTTTTTT. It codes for CASSQERLATGELFF.

This chain's CDR3 is CASSWGQGTDEQFF. CDR3 nucleotide sequence: TGTGCCAGCAGTTGGGGACAGGGAACAGATGAGCAGTTCTTC. The gene calls are TRBV27 and TRBJ2-1; 9 bases are shared with TRBD1. The CDR3 is made up of 14 amino acids. Germline loops: CDR1 MNHEY, CDR2 SMNVEV (reference sequence). J lost 8 bases, V lost 4 bases, and 6 bases had no gene match.

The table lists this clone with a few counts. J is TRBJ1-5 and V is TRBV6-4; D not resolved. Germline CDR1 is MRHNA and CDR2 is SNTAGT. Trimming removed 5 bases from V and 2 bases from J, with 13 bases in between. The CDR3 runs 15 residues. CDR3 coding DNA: TGTGCCAGCAGTTCTAACCCCACGGGCAATCAGCCCCAGCATTTT. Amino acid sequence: CASSSNPTGNQPQHF.

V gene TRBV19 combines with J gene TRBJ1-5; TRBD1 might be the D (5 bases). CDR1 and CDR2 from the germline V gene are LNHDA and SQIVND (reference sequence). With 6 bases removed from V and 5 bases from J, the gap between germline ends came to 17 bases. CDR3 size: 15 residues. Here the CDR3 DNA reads TGTGCCAGTAGGGCGGTTATCGGGGGGGATCAGCCCCAGCATTTT. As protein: CASRAVIGGDQPQHF. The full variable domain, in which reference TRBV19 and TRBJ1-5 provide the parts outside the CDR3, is DGGITQSPKYLFRKEGQNVTLSCEQNLNHDAMYWYRQDPGQGLRLIYYSQIVNDFQKGDIAEGYSVSREKKESFPLTVTSAQKNPTAFYLCASRAVIGGDQPQHFGDGTRLSIL.

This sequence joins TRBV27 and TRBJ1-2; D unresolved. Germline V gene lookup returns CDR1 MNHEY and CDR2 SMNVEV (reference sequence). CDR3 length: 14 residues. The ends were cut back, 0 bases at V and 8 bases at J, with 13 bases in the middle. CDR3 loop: CASSLSLGSFGYTF. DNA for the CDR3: TGTGCCAGCAGTTTATCGTTGGGCAGCTTCGGCTACACCTTC.

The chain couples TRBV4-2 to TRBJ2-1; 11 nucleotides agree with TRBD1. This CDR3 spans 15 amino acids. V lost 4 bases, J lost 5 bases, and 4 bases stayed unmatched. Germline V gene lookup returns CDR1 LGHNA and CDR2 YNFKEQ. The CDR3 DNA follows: TGTGCCAGCAGCCCGGGGACAGGGGGTAACAATGAGCAGTTCTTC. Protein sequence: CASSPGTGGNNEQFF.

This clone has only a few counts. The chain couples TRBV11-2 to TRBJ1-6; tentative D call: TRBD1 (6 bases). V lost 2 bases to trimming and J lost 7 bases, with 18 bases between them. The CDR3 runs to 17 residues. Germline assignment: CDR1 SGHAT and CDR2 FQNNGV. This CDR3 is CASSLNLGGRGNSPLHF. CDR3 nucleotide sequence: TGTGCCAGCAGCTTAAACCTTGGGGGCAGGGGAAATTCACCCCTCCACTTT.

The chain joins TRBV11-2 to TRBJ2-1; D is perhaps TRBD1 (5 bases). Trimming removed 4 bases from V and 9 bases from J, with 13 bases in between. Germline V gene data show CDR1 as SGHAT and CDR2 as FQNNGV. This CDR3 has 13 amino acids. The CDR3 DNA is TGTGCCAGCAGCTCCCTCGCAGGGCCTGAGCAGTTCTTC. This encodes CASSSLAGPEQFF.

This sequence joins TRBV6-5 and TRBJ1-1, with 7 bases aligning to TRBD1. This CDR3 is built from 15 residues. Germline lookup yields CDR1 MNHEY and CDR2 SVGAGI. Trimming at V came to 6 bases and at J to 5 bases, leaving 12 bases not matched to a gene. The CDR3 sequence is CASSDLTGVGTEAFF. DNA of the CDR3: TGTGCCAGCAGCGACCTAACAGGGGTGGGGACTGAAGCTTTCTTT.